Each of the 13 T cell receptor beta chains below was sequenced from the same sample in a study of shared clonotypes between healthy human individuals. The method was immunoSEQ multiplex PCR; TCRdb's version includes in-frame clones alone and lacks a portion of them. The sample consists of around 2.3 million clones, under 97% of them appearing once. The sequenced sample was naive CD4+ T cells sorted from blood. Stated subset: CD45RA+ positively selected. The receptors come from a man aged 18 to 30 in good health.

This chain uses TRBV10-3 with TRBJ1-1; tentative D call: TRBD1 (5 bases). Looked up from germline, CDR1 is ENHRY and CDR2 is SYGVKD. CDR3 size: 14 residues. Deletions cut 6 bases from V and 5 bases from J, with 16 bases between. This chain's CDR3 is CAISSGTTKTEAFF. The CDR3 nucleotides read TGTGCCATCAGCTCCGGGACCACGAAGACTGAAGCTTTCTTT.

This chain uses TRBV6-1 with TRBJ1-4; possibly TRBD1 for D (5 bases). V was pared by 4 bases and J by 5 bases, with 14 bases between. The V gene's germline CDR1 is MNHNS and CDR2 SASEGT. The CDR3 totals 15 residues. CDR3 residues: CASSAKQDTNEKLFF. DNA of the CDR3: TGTGCCAGCAGTGCCAAACAGGACACAAATGAAAAACTGTTTTTT.

This chain links TRBV2 with TRBJ1-2; weak D call: TRBD1 (5 bases). CDR3 length: 15 amino acids. Germline CDR1 SNHLY, CDR2 FYNNEI. Trimming removed 5 bases at V and 6 bases at J, with 19 bases between. As DNA, the CDR3 is TGTGCCAGCAGTCAACAGGCCTCCCGATTGAATGGCTACACCTTC. This encodes CASSQQASRLNGYTF.

V and J are TRBV6-5 and TRBJ1-2; TRBD1 agrees at 7 bases. The junction had 15 bases not matched to a gene; V was cut back by 8 bases and J by 9 bases. The V gene's germline CDR1 is MNHEY and CDR2 SVGAGI. The CDR3 has 14 amino acids. The CDR3 loop reads CASSPQGVLWSYTF. In DNA form, the CDR3 reads TGTGCCAGCTCACCGCAGGGGGTATTATGGAGCTACACCTTC.

This chain joins TRBV10-3 and TRBJ1-6; 7 bases are shared with TRBD1. Per the germline V gene, CDR1 is ENHRY and CDR2 is SYGVKD. The CDR3 length is 17 residues. J lost 6 bases, V lost 1 base, and 9 bases had no gene match. In DNA form, the CDR3 reads TGTGCCATCAGTGAGTTGAAGGGGGCGGCTACTAATTCACCCCTCCACTTT. This codes for CAISELKGAATNSPLHF.

This clone was observed a handful of times. The chain is built from TRBV6-1 and TRBJ1-2; the D is unclear. Trimming removed 5 bases from V and 3 bases from J, with 16 bases in between. The CDR3 is made up of 15 amino acids. Germline V gives CDR1 MNHNS, CDR2 SASEGT. The CDR3 nucleotides read TGTGCCAGCAGTCCACACCGGCAAATAGACTATGGCTACACCTTC. As protein: CASSPHRQIDYGYTF.

This chain joins TRBV10-3 and TRBJ2-3; 13 nucleotides agree with TRBD2. With 6 bases clipped from V and 5 bases from J, the junction kept 5 bases outside the gene matches. The CDR3 covers 15 residues. The germline V gene has CDR1 ENHRY and CDR2 SYGVKD. In nucleotides, the CDR3 is TGTGCCATCAGCTGGACTAGCGGGAGAGGAGATACGCAGTATTTT. It codes for CAISWTSGRGDTQYF.

The chain employs TRBV5-1 and TRBJ1-4; TRBD1 matches 7 bases. The CDR3 is 11 amino acids. V dropped 4 bases and J dropped 12; count of bases not matched to a gene: 3. Germline V gene data show CDR1 as SGHRS and CDR2 as YFSETQ. CDR3: CASSRDSQLFF. CDR3 bases: TGCGCCAGCAGCCGGGACAGCCAACTGTTTTTT.

This clone was recorded once. The J gene is TRBJ2-7, the V gene TRBV28, with 9 bases lining up with TRBD1. CDR1 is MDHEN and CDR2 is SYDVKM in the germline V gene. CDR3 length: 14 residues. The junction had 7 bases not matched to a gene; V was cut back by 5 bases and J by 5 bases. The CDR3 DNA reads as TGTGCCAGCAGTCTAGGGACAGGGATTCACGAGCAGTACTTC. Its protein product is CASSLGTGIHEQYF.

This chain joins TRBV19 and TRBJ1-2; 9 bases match TRBD1. The CDR3 loop spans 16 amino acids. Germline V lookup: CDR1 LNHDA, CDR2 SQIVND (reference sequence). Trimming at V came to 5 bases and at J to 3 bases, leaving 10 bases not matched to a gene. The DNA for the CDR3 is TGTGCCAGTAGTCCTAATTCGGACAGGGGTTACTATGGCTACACCTTC. Its protein product is CASSPNSDRGYYGYTF.

The chain uses TRBV5-1 and TRBJ1-2; TRBD1 aligns across 8 bases. J was trimmed by 4 bases and V by 4 bases; bases with no gene match: 12. The CDR3 runs to 16 residues. Germline V gene data show CDR1 as SGHRS and CDR2 as YFSETQ. CDR3 region: CASSAGTGLFSYGYTF. The CDR3 DNA is TGCGCCAGCAGCGCAGGGACAGGCCTTTTTAGCTATGGCTACACCTTC.

The genes are TRBV15 and TRBJ1-4; TRBD1 matches 10 bases. This CDR3 spans 19 amino acids. The germline V gene encodes CDR1 LNHNV and CDR2 YYDKDF (reference sequence). Trimming cost V 0 bases and J 9 bases; bases outside gene matches: 16. As DNA, the CDR3 is TGTGCCACCAGCAGAGAGGGAGGGGACAGGGGCACCAAAGGGCAAAAACTGTTTTTT. Translated: CATSREGGDRGTKGQKLFF.

The rearrangement uses TRBV7-9 and TRBJ2-5, with 9 bases identical to TRBD2. This CDR3 has 16 amino acids. J lost 5 bases, V lost 1 base, and 8 bases had no gene match. Germline lookup yields CDR1 SEHNR and CDR2 FQNEAQ (reference sequence). The CDR3 DNA sequence: TGTGCCAGCAGCTTAGAGGGCGGGAGGGCCACGGAGACCCAGTACTTC. This gives the protein CASSLEGGRATETQYF.